Presented here are 19 T cell receptor beta chains from one specimen sequenced in a study of Ad26.COV2.S vaccination and SARS-CoV-2 variants. Data came from immunoSEQ multiplex PCR; TCRdb stores just in-frame clones and leaves some out. The repertoire consists of roughly 390,000 clones, with about 88% occurring once and the leading ten covering under 3.5%. Treatment in this sample: around 19 received Ad26.COV2.S at low or high dose, single or two shots; roughly five received placebo; per-sample allocation not given. The investigators took samples on day 63 after the first vaccine or placebo injection. Material: peripheral blood, obtained in a trial of Ad26.COV2.S vaccine versus placebo. These receptors were taken from a person aged 18 to 59 who received the Ad26.COV2.S COVID-19 vaccine or a placebo.

The sample holds a few counts of this clone. The rearrangement uses TRBV2 and TRBJ1-1; 9 bases fit TRBD1. V shed 5 bases and J 0 bases; nucleotides not matched to a gene: 13. Per germline, CDR1 SNHLY and CDR2 FYNNEI. This CDR3 is 18 amino acids long. In DNA form, the CDR3 reads TGTGCCAGCAGTCCGTCGGGACAGGGTCGGTTGATGAACACTGAAGCTTTCTTT. This sequence encodes CASSPSGQGRLMNTEAFF.

The V and J genes are TRBV6-1 and TRBJ1-2; D is possibly TRBD1 (5 bases). The CDR3 has 14 residues. V shed 7 bases and J shed 7 bases, with 19 bases lying between them. Germline CDR1 reads MNHNS; CDR2 reads SASEGT. CDR3: CASKHSQGIGGYTF. The DNA of the CDR3 is TGTGCCAGCAAACACTCTCAGGGAATAGGTGGCTACACCTTC.

The chain combines TRBV19 with TRBJ1-2; D uncertain. Germline values: CDR1 LNHDA, CDR2 SQIVND (reference sequence). This CDR3 spans 16 amino acids. V lost 0 bases and J 5 bases, leaving 16 bases between the germline ends. The CDR3: CASSIDAYQLRYGYTF. The CDR3 DNA follows: TGTGCCAGTAGTATAGATGCATACCAACTGAGGTATGGCTACACCTTC.

This clone was picked up one time. The chain employs TRBV2 and TRBJ1-1; TRBD1 matches 12 bases. The CDR3 extends over 14 amino acids. CDR1 and CDR2 from the germline V gene are SNHLY and FYNNEI. V dropped 6 bases and J dropped 9; count of bases not matched to a gene: 8. Here the CDR3 reads CASRPTGTGGQAFF. CDR3 DNA: TGTGCCAGCAGACCCACCGGGACAGGGGGCCAAGCTTTCTTT.

The CDR3 region has the DNA TGCGCCAGCAGTGAAGGACAGCGCTTAGAAGCTTTCTTT. It translates to CASSEGQRLEAFF. The rearrangement links TRBV10-1 to TRBJ1-1, with D maybe TRBD1 (6 bases). From germline, CDR1 is WNHNN and CDR2 SYGVQD (reference sequence). V was shortened by 3 bases and J by 8 bases, with 13 bases between the two germline ends. CDR3 length: 13 amino acids.

This chain connects TRBV19 to TRBJ1-5, with D perhaps TRBD1 (5 bases). Germline V gives CDR1 LNHDA, CDR2 SQIVND (reference sequence). Trimming shortened V by 5 bases and J by 7 bases, and 18 bases separated the two germline ends. This CDR3 is built from 15 residues. CDR3 residues: CASSVSQGVSQPQHF. CDR3 bases: TGTGCCAGTAGTGTATCCCAAGGGGTTAGCCAGCCCCAGCATTTT. Full variable domain (rest looked up from reference TRBV19 and TRBJ1-5): DGGITQSPKYLFRKEGQNVTLSCEQNLNHDAMYWYRQDPGQGLRLIYYSQIVNDFQKGDIAEGYSVSREKKESFPLTVTSAQKNPTAFYLCASSVSQGVSQPQHFGDGTRLSIL.

This chain uses TRBV2 with TRBJ1-4; TRBD1 matches at 7 bases. The CDR3 has 14 residues. V shed 8 bases, J shed 8 bases, and the junction held 11 bases outside the gene matches. Germline V gene sequence: CDR1 SNHLY, CDR2 FYNNEI. CDR3 in amino acids: CASASQGTGEKLFF. The CDR3 bases are TGTGCCAGCGCATCACAGGGGACTGGCGAAAAACTGTTTTTT.

The CDR3 bases are TGTGCCAGCAGCTGGCAGGGGGATCAGCCCCAGCATTTT. Translating gives CASSWQGDQPQHF. The gene calls are TRBV7-9 and TRBJ1-5; TRBD1 matches 7 bases. This CDR3 contains 13 residues. J lost 5 bases, V lost 4 bases, and 2 bases had no gene match. Germline V lookup: CDR1 SEHNR, CDR2 FQNEAQ (reference sequence).

The V gene is TRBV6-5, the J gene TRBJ2-5; maybe TRBD1 (6 bases). This CDR3 has 14 residues. In germline, CDR1 is MNHEY, CDR2 SVGAGI. V lost 6 bases, J lost 1 base, and 12 bases lay in between. The CDR3 region is CASRLTGSQETQYF. The CDR3 DNA follows: TGTGCCAGCAGACTTACAGGGTCCCAAGAGACCCAGTACTTC.

The V gene is TRBV7-8, the J gene TRBJ1-1; no clear D. CDR1 SGHVS and CDR2 FQNEAQ come from the germline V gene. Trimming pared 1 base from V and 3 bases from J, leaving 15 bases between. The CDR3 covers 16 residues. CDR3 DNA: TGTGCCAGCAGCTTAGTCGCCGGCCCGGCGGACACTGAAGCTTTCTTT. Translating gives CASSLVAGPADTEAFF.

A single count supports this clone. The chain is built from TRBV7-9 and TRBJ1-2; 7 bases agree with TRBD1. Losses at the gene ends were 0 bases for V and 10 bases for J; bases not matched to a gene: 5. This CDR3 comprises 13 residues. In germline, CDR1 is SEHNR, CDR2 FQNEAQ (reference sequence). The CDR3 nucleotides are TGTGCCAGCAGCTTAGCACCGGGACAGTACTACACCTTC. This gives the protein CASSLAPGQYYTF.

V and J are TRBV30 and TRBJ1-4; maybe TRBD1 (6 bases). The germline V gene encodes CDR1 GTSNPN and CDR2 SVGIG (reference sequence). V lost 2 bases and J lost 7, with 11 bases in between. This CDR3 contains 13 residues. Here the CDR3 reads CAWSRGVGEKLFF. CDR3 sequence (DNA): TGTGCCTGGAGTAGGGGGGTAGGTGAAAAACTGTTTTTT.

The J gene is TRBJ2-7, the V gene TRBV6-2 or TRBV6-3; either TRBD1 or TRBD2 may supply D (5 bases each). The V gene's germline CDR1 is MNHEY and CDR2 SVGEGT. The germline V and J ends were trimmed by 2 bases and 7 bases, with 18 bases remaining between them. The CDR3 extends over 15 amino acids. Written as DNA, the CDR3 is TGTGCCAGCAGTTACAGGGACGCCGGAGGTCGGGAGCAGTACTTC. Its protein product is CASSYRDAGGREQYF.

The V call is TRBV2, the J call TRBJ1-1; D remains unclear. The CDR3 runs to 13 residues. Trimming took 4 bases from V and 4 from J, leaving 10 bases between them. From germline, CDR1 is SNHLY and CDR2 FYNNEI. CDR3 region: CASSVIITTEAFF. In DNA form, the CDR3 reads TGTGCCAGCAGTGTCATAATAACCACTGAAGCTTTCTTT. Variable domain in full (rest from reference TRBV2 and TRBJ1-1): EPEVTQTPSHQVTQMGQEVILRCVPISNHLYFYWYRQILGQKVEFLVSFYNNEISEKSEIFDDQFSVERPDGSNFTLKIRSTKLEDSAMYFCASSVIITTEAFFGQGTRLTVV.

This clone has just one count. V usage is TRBV6-2 or TRBV6-3 and J usage is TRBJ2-2, with 7 bases identical to TRBD1. With V trimmed by 4 bases and J by 2 bases, 16 bases remained unmatched. The CDR3 is made up of 19 amino acids. CDR1 and CDR2 from the germline V gene are MNHEY and SVGEGT. CDR3 sequence reads: CASSWPLQGPIPNTGELFF. The CDR3 nucleotides are TGTGCCAGCAGTTGGCCTTTACAGGGGCCCATACCAAACACCGGGGAGCTGTTTTTT.

This clone appeared a few times. The J gene is TRBJ1-6, the V gene TRBV19; TRBD1 is a possible D gene (6 bases). CDR3 length: 15 amino acids. The V gene lost 10 bases and the J gene lost 4 bases, with 17 bases spanning the gap. Germline CDR1 is LNHDA and CDR2 is SQIVND (reference sequence). Here the CDR3 DNA reads TGTGCCACCAGGGACAATCGGGATTATAATTCACCCCTCCACTTT. Its protein is CATRDNRDYNSPLHF.

V and J are TRBV19 and TRBJ1-2, with TRBD1 matching over 7 bases. CDR1 and CDR2 (germline): LNHDA, SQIVND (reference sequence). The J segment lost 7 bases and the V segment lost 4 bases, leaving 3 bases of the junction unmatched. The CDR3 length is 12 residues. This CDR3 is CASSRDSLGYTF. In nucleotides, the CDR3 is TGTGCCAGTAGTAGGGACAGTCTTGGCTACACCTTC.

As for this clone: This sample also contains other DNA sequences that code for the same CDR3. The chain uses TRBV5-1 and TRBJ1-3; TRBD1 might be the D (5 bases). The germline V gene has CDR1 SGHRS and CDR2 YFSETQ. The CDR3 length is 14 residues. Trimming took 4 bases from V and 0 from J, leaving 8 bases between them. CDR3 DNA: TGCGCCAGCAGCCCTGACAGCTCTGGAAACACCATATATTTT. Protein: CASSPDSSGNTIYF.

This chain joins TRBV11-2 and TRBJ2-5; 9 nucleotides align to TRBD2. Looked up from germline, CDR1 is SGHAT and CDR2 is FQNNGV. V was clipped by 1 base and J by 1 base; unmatched bases: 4. This CDR3 spans 16 amino acids. The CDR3 DNA reads TGTGCCAGCAGCTTAGGGGCTAGCGGGGCCCAAGAGACCCAGTACTTC. The encoded protein is CASSLGASGAQETQYF.